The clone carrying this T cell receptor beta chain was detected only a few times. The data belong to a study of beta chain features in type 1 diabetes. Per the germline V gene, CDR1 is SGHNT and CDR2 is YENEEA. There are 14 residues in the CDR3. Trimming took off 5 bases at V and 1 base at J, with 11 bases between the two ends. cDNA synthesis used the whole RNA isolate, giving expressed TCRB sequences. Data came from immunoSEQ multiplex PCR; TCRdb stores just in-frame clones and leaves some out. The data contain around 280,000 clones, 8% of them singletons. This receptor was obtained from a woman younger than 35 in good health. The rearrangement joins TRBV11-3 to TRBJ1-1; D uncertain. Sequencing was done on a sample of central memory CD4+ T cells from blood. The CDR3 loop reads CASSSAGGNTEAFF. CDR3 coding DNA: TGTGCCAGCAGCAGTGCAGGAGGGAACACTGAAGCTTTCTTT.